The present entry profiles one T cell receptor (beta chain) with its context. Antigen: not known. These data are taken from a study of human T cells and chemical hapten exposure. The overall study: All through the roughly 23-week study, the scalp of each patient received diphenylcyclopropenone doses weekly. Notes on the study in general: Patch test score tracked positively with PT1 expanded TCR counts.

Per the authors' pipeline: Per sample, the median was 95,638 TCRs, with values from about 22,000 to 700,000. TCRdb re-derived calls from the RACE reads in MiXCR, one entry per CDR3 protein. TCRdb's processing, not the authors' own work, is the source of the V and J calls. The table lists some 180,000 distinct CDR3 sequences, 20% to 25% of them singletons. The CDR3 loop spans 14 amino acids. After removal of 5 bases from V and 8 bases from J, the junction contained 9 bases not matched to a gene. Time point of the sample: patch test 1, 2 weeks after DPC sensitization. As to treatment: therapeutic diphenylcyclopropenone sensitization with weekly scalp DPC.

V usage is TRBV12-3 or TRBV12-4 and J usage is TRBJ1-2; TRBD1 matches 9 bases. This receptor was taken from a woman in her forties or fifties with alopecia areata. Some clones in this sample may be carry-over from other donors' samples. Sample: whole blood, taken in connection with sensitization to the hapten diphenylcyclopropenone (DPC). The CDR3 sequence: CASSLGQGELGYTF. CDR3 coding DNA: TGTGCCAGCAGTCTGGGACAGGGAGAGCTGGGCTACACCTTC.